This TCR beta chain comes out of a study of T cells in Graves' hyperthyroidism and ophthalmopathy. In the ophthalmopathy cohort, Clinical Activity Score was at least 3, NOSPECS grade at least 4, and duration under 3 months. Points from the study as a whole: With a median lead of approximately 6 months before onset, the model predicted ophthalmopathy.

Amplification yielded TCR beta CDR3 regions, with RNA transcripts as the source. First-round RT-PCR of the TCR CDR3 relied on the HTBI primer set. TCRdb independently ran MiXCR on the multiplex PCR reads; one entry per CDR3 protein. This sample has 600,000 or so distinct CDR3 sequences, with about 14% found just once. CDR1 and CDR2 from the germline V gene are MDHEN and SYDVKM. This CDR3 has 13 residues. V was shortened by 7 bases and J by 7 bases, with 11 bases between the two germline ends. This clonotype was detected a few times. Its cognate antigen is unknown. V is TRBV28 and J is TRBJ1-6, with D uncertain. The sequenced sample consisted of blood. This receptor was identified in a woman aged 45-59 years with Graves' ophthalmopathy. The CDR3 nucleotides read TGTGCCAGCATCGATTGGCTCAATTCACCCCTCCACTTT. This gives the protein CASIDWLNSPLHF. The complete variable domain, with remaining parts taken from reference TRBV28 and TRBJ1-6, reads DVKVTQSSRYLVKRTGEKVFLECVQDMDHENMFWYRQDPGLGLRLIYFSYDVKMKEKGDIPEGYSVSREKKERFSLILESASTNQTSMYLCASIDWLNSPLHFGNGTRLTVT.